Included here is one T cell receptor beta chain sequence, with context. The antigen it binds to is not known. Base qualities are not provided; no much larger clone lies one nucleotide away. The cohort was made up of about 610 healthy bone marrow donors. Cohort members were all nominally healthy when sampled, although unrecorded immune exposures were likely present. The donor tested CMV seronegative and was one of the 352 seronegative cohort members. A peripheral blood sample was collected from each donor, and TCR beta sequencing was performed on peripheral blood mononuclear cells. The Qiagen DNeasy Blood Extraction Kit was used to extract genomic DNA from the blood cell samples. This specimen belongs to a study of cytomegalovirus exposure and HLA in healthy donors (dated by TCRdb to about 2017). As for the study more broadly: In an earlier analysis of around 540 of the donors, 276 Gb of sequence data and 90 million to 120 million unique TCR beta sequences from 180 million or so T cells were reported. An early release that covered 500 to 800 HLA-typed donors contained approximately 300 gigabases of sequencing data and about 84 million unique TCR sequences. Among the approximately 400 genotyped donors, about 85% belonged to the genetic ancestry cluster associated with self-reported Caucasian donors. The study was designed to test whether signatures of past pathogen exposure could be identified by cataloging public T cell receptors. The T cell repertoires of around 670 subjects were profiled by immunosequencing and related to cytomegalovirus serostatus. Besides the first cohort of some 670 subjects, a separate validation cohort made up of about 120 different subjects was used. To predict cytomegalovirus infection status, the study brought together high-throughput TCR immunosequencing, statistical association of individual TCRs with disease status, and machine learning. A later analysis re-analyzed previously published TCR beta repertoires from roughly 600 donors and added high-resolution HLA genotyping to study TCR occurrence patterns. Rather than using new phenotypic data, the later analysis identified candidate immune exposures from TCR beta sequences and from how often those sequences occurred across donors. To decide whether each TCR beta V gene segment behaved as functional or pseudogenic, an earlier analysis of approximately 620 of the donors relied on high-throughput TCR beta sequencing. Alongside the repertoire data, information on donor age, sex, ethnicity and CMV serostatus was compiled. Genome-wide SNP genotypes for about 60% of the 666 donors were used in a later genetic analysis, which treated that subset as a discovery cohort. Every discovery cohort repertoire had been produced on one sequencing platform. HLA typing covered class I and class II loci at four-digit resolution. Typing coverage differed by locus: A, B, C, DRB1 and DQB1 were typed in about 620-640 donors, DQA1 in 500 to 550, DPA1 in approximately 600, and DPB1 in 450 to 490. About five DR-DQ haplotypes were treated as single units for association and clustering because of strong linkage in the cohort. Among about 410 genotyped donors of the cohort, an average of about 240,000 unique TCR beta nucleotide sequences was sequenced per donor, of which 15% to 20% were non-productive. The investigation overall reported the following: Approximately 16 rarely observed V segments, including chromosome 9 orphons, were excluded from the earlier analysis of approximately 500 of the donors because counts were too low. It was suggested by the authors that the approach could potentially be generalized to other disease states and immunological phenotypes. Because the 87-base-pair reads could not distinguish some IMGT-functional V segments, including TRBV6-2 and TRBV6-3, those segments were excluded. Most TCR sequences were seen in very few donors, while some public TCRs were found in many individuals. When HLA alleles, especially DR and DQ, strongly co-occurred, attributing TCR associations to individual alleles was difficult. In an earlier analysis of a few hundred of the donors, most TCR beta V segments were observed in productive rearrangements about 87% or about 30% of the time, broadly matching IMGT annotations. A few of the identified cytomegalovirus-associated TCR beta chains were confirmed in vitro to be specific for cytomegalovirus antigens. The presence/absence analyses assumed that sequencing depth was roughly uniform across donors, and that assumption may not be true. Because HLA typing was missing for some donors at each locus, association tests included only the typed subset. A total of roughly 160 TCR beta chains were listed by the study as associated with cytomegalovirus. For the cohort, immune exposure information was limited to CMV serostatus. At a false discovery rate of 0.05, a later analysis linked 16,951 TCR beta sequences to specific HLA alleles. In a later analysis, the rate of TCR association differed among HLA loci, with DRB1 alleles having the most associated TCRs and HLA-C alleles having the fewest. The classifier was reported to diagnose cytomegalovirus status with high specificity and sensitivity in both the original and validation cohorts. Linkage disequilibrium might explain the correlated functional status among segregating V segments, but an unknown experimental factor could not be ruled out. Compared with equally common non-associated chains, HLA-associated TCR beta chains in a later analysis were more clonally expanded and had lower generation probabilities. According to a later analysis, parvovirus B19, influenza, CMV and Epstein-Barr virus appeared linked to several top co-occurrence clusters. A group of highly shared sequence variants was considered likely to be a technical artifact of the sequencing pipeline. A further reported finding was that TCR beta sequences accurately predicted the HLA-A and HLA-B alleles for most subjects in the first cohort. This cohort had only TCR beta chains sequenced, and the lack of alpha or paired-chain data limited which features could be detected. According to a later genetic analysis, donors in an Asian-associated ancestry cluster had fewer N-insertions in productive TCRs than the roughly 670-donor mean. In a later analysis, most CMV-associated TCR beta chains were found to appear HLA-restricted, with HLA associations seemingly driven largely by CMV exposure. An association between a missense DCLRE1C variant and V-gene and J-gene trimming of TCR beta chains was found in a later genetic analysis and replicated in an independent cohort.

V and J lose 6 bases and 7 bases, and a span of 9 bases separates them. The CDR3 contains 10 residues, cysteine and phenylalanine counted. Solely the CDR3 DNA is kept, with 30 bases framed from the first base. CDR1 SQVTM and CDR2 ANQGSEA are derived from the germline V gene. The library was prepared using the immunoSEQ multiplex PCR assay. A mixture of 60 forward primers for TCR Vbeta segments and 13 reverse primers for TCR Jbeta segments was used in the multiplex PCR. The CDR3 region of rearranged TCR beta genes was amplified from genomic DNA by a multiplex PCR assay. The Illumina HiSeq System was used to sequence the amplified TCR beta libraries as 87-base-pair reads. Concerning the study's data processing: A later analysis counted about 76 million unique TCR beta chains across the 550 to 750 repertoires, and 9.5 million to 11 million of these chains were shared by at least two donors. Raw reads were error-corrected and collapsed into unique sequences by a nearest-neighbor algorithm in which closely related sequences were merged to remove PCR and sequencing errors. V, D and J gene segments were assigned by aligning CDR3 sequences to IMGT reference sequences. For a sequence to be retained, a match of at least six nucleotides to both a V gene segment and a J gene segment was required. A rearrangement counted as productive if the CDR3 had no stop codons and remained in frame with V and J, and every other rearrangement counted as non-productive. Following IMGT convention, CDR3 was defined as the stretch from the second conserved V-encoded cysteine up to the conserved J-encoded phenylalanine. Sequences without an unambiguous match to a single V gene segment were excluded from the earlier analysis of over 500 of the donors. An earlier analysis of just under 600 of the donors called V segments functional above 56.7% productive rearrangements and segregating when the between-donor standard deviation exceeded 5%. A statistical classification framework was developed to diagnose cytomegalovirus status using the catalog of TCR beta chain sequences. In a later analysis, TCR nucleotide sequences were compared against IMGT/GENE-DB human TR gene sequences so that V and J genes could be assigned. Using the TCRdist pipeline, a later analysis assigned CDR3 sequences along with most-parsimonious VDJ recombination scenarios. In a later analysis, each TCR beta chain was defined by its CDR3 amino acid sequence together with its V-gene family, and reads without a unique V-gene family were excluded. To address suspected cross-contamination and a sequencing artifact, a later analysis removed several hundred highly shared, low-generation-probability nucleotide sequences. In a later analysis, a clonal expansion index for each public chain was calculated from normalized within-repertoire ranks of inferred template counts. Generation probabilities in a later analysis came from a VDJ recombination model fitted to out-of-frame rearrangements, and those results were checked against IGoR. A later analysis scored TCR-TCR, TCR-HLA and TCR-CMV co-occurrence with hypergeometric tests, applying a repertoire-size bias correction to TCR pairs. In a later analysis, false discovery rates were estimated by permuting HLA or CMV assignments 20 times. A later analysis grouped co-occurring TCRs with DBSCAN, adding TCRdist sequence similarity when clustering within HLA-allele-positive subsets. Repertoires with fewer than 30,000 or more than 120,000 public chains, plus five repertoires with anomalous nucleotide sharing, were excluded from co-occurrence clustering. TCRdb stores this immuneACCESS table with in-frame sequences only. Part of the clones is absent; in the studies checked, under half of the shortfall reflects unresolved V genes, and no reason is known for the rest. That table furnishes V, J and clone size, whereas the DNA furnished D and trimming. Here the sample has roughly 120,000 clones; around four fifths occur a single time. About 1.8% of the sample lies in the top ten.

This receptor was obtained from a man aged 35 to 55 in good health and CMV-seronegative. Material for sequencing was PBMCs. This receptor chain uses TRBV29-1 and TRBJ1-2; TRBD1 is perhaps the D gene, given 6 matching bases. The CDR3 here reads CSVVDSGYTF. The nucleotides are TGCAGCGTAGTGGACAGTGGCTACACCTTC.